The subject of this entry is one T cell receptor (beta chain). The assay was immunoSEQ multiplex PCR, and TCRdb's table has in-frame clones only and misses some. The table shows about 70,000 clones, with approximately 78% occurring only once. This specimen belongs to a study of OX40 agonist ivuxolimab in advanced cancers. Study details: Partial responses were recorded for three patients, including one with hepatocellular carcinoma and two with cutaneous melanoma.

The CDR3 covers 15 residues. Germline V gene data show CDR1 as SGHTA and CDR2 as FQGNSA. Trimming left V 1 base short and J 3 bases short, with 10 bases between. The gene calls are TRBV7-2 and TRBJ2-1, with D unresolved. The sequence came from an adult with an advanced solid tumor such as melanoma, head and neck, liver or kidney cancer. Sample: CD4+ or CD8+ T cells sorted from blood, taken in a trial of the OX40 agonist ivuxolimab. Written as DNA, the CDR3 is TGTGCCAGCAGCTTAGTTTTTACCAGCTACAATGAGCAGTTCTTC. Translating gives CASSLVFTSYNEQFF.